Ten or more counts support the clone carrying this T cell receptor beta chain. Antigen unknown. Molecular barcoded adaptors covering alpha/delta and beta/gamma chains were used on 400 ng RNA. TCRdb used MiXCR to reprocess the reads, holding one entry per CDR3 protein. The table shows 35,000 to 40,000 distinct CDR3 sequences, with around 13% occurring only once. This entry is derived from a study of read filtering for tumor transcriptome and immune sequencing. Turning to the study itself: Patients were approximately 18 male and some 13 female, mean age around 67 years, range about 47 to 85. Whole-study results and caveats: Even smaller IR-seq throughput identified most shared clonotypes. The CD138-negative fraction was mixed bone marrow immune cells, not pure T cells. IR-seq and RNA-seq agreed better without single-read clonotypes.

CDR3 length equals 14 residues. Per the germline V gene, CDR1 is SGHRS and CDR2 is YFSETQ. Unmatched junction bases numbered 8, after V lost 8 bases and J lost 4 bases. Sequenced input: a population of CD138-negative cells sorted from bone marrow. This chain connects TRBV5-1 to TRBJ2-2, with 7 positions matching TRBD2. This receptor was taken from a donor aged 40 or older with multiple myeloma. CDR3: CASLREGPTGELFF. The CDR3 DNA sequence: TGCGCCAGTTTGAGGGAGGGGCCCACCGGGGAGCTGTTTTTT.